This TCR beta chain was retrieved from a study of pediatric ulcerative colitis. Trimming cost V 1 base and J 2 bases, with 9 bases left between them. This CDR3 spans 14 amino acids. Per the germline V gene, CDR1 is LNHNV and CDR2 is YYDKDF (reference sequence). Method: immunoSEQ multiplex PCR; TCRdb's copy keeps in-frame clones and lacks some. The repertoire consists of 55,000 to 65,000 clones, with over 65% occurring once and the leading ten covering 5.2%. The receptor was isolated from a boy aged 10-17 years with moderate ulcerative colitis. Source material: blood. This chain connects TRBV15 to TRBJ2-7; D is possibly TRBD2 (5 bases). CDR3: CATSRGGAAYEQYF. In DNA form, the CDR3 reads TGTGCCACCAGCAGAGGGGGAGCGGCCTACGAGCAGTACTTC.